This TCR beta chain is drawn from a study of blood T cell repertoires in COVID-19. Study details: The origin of the acute and convalescent COVID-19 samples was the United States, Italy and Spain. The analysed material was cDNA or gDNA that came from T cells, B-cell-depleted T cells, or PBMCs.

In the original analysis: Cell counts per sample came from amplifying reference gene primers. Some clones are missing from TCRdb's copy, which holds only in-frame ones; the method was immunoSEQ multiplex PCR. The DNA was the basis for D and trimming; V, J and clone size are from that table. The repertoire holds around 97,000 clones, about 80% seen once, with under 11% in the top ten. This sequence was found in a man between 65 and 79 years old with acute or convalescent COVID-19. The sequenced sample was peripheral blood.

CDR3 in amino acids: CASSPGEGSPLHF. The CDR3 DNA sequence: TGTGCCAGCTCACCAGGGGAGGGTTCACCCCTCCACTTT. The chain has TRBV18 and TRBJ1-6; D gene ambiguous. The length of the CDR3 is 13 residues. With 2 bases removed from V and 9 bases from J, the gap between germline ends came to 8 bases. Germline V lookup: CDR1 KGHSH, CDR2 LQKENI.